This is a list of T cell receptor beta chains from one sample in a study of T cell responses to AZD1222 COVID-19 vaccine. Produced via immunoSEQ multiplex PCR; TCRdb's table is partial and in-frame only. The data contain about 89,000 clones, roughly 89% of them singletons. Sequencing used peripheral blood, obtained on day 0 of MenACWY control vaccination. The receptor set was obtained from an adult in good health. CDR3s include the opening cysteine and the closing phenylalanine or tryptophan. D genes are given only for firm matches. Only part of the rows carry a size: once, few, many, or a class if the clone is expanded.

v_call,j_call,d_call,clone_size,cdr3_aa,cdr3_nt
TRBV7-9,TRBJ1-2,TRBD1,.,CASSLRQGDGYTF,TGTGCCAGCAGCTTACGACAGGGCGATGGCTACACCTTC
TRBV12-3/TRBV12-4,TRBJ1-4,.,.,CASSLGAGEKLFF,TGTGCCAGCAGTTTAGGGGCGGGAGAAAAACTGTTTTTT
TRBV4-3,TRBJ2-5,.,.,CASSPGGWGETQYF,TGCGCCAGCAGCCCCGGGGGATGGGGAGAGACCCAGTACTTC
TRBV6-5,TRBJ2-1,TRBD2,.,CASSSRGLAANEQFF,TGTGCCAGCAGTTCCCGGGGACTAGCGGCCAATGAGCAGTTCTTC
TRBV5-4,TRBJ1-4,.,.,CASSQTGNNEKLFF,TGTGCCAGCAGCCAGACAGGCAATAATGAAAAACTGTTTTTT
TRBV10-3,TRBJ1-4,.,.,CAIRGSGGNEKLFF,TGTGCCATCAGGGGGTCGGGGGGGAATGAAAAACTGTTTTTT
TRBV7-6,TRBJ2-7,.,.,CASSLGQLAYEQYF,TGTGCCAGCAGCTTAGGGCAGTTAGCCTACGAGCAGTACTTC
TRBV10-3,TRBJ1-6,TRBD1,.,CAISLQGIGNSPLHF,TGTGCCATCAGTTTACAGGGGATCGGTAATTCACCCCTCCACTTT
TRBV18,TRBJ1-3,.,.,CASSPPGTTSGNTIYF,TGTGCCAGCTCACCCCCCGGGACGACCTCTGGAAACACCATATATTTT
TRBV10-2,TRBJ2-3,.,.,CASSRPRETQYF,TGCGCCAGCAGTAGACCCCGGGAGACGCAGTATTTT
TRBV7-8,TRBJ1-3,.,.,CASSLVGRNVRDSGNTIYF,TGTGCCAGCAGCTTAGTAGGGAGGAACGTGAGGGACTCTGGAAACACCATATATTTT
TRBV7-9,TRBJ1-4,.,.,CASSLAWEGIRTNEKLFF,TGTGCCAGCAGCTTAGCGTGGGAAGGGATTCGAACTAATGAAAAACTGTTTTTT
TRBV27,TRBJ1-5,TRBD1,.,CASSPRDRGRGNQPQHF,TGTGCCAGCAGTCCTCGGGACAGGGGAAGGGGAAATCAGCCCCAGCATTTT
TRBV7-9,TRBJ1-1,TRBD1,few,CASSLGLGTGITEAFF,TGTGCCAGCAGCTTAGGGCTTGGGACAGGGATCACTGAAGCTTTCTTT
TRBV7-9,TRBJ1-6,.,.,CASSPGVGSPLHF,TGTGCCAGCAGTCCGGGGGTCGGGTCACCCCTCCACTTT
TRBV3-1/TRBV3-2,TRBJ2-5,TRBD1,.,CASSQDRAQETQYF,TGTGCCAGCAGCCAGGACAGGGCTCAAGAGACCCAGTACTTC
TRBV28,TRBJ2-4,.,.,CASSPAGAWGNIQYF,TGTGCCAGCAGTCCTGCGGGGGCGTGGGGAAACATTCAGTACTTC
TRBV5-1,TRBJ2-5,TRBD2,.,CASSLGSSGGGETQYF,TGCGCCAGCAGCTTGGGATCCAGCGGGGGCGGGGAGACCCAGTACTTC
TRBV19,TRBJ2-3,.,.,CASSPRTTGAADTQYF,TGTGCCAGTAGTCCCCGTACTACAGGAGCCGCAGATACGCAGTATTTT
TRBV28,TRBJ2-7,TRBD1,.,CASRTGGGSYEQYF,TGTGCCAGCAGAACAGGGGGCGGATCCTACGAGCAGTACTTC
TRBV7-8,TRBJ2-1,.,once,CASSLKAPYNEQFF,TGTGCCAGCAGCTTAAAGGCACCTTACAATGAGCAGTTCTTC
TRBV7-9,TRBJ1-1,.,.,CASSLATGLNTEAFF,TGTGCCAGCAGCTTAGCTACCGGCTTGAACACTGAAGCTTTCTTT
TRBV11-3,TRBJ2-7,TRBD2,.,CASSLGNSGRARYEQYF,TGTGCCAGCAGCTTAGGGAATAGCGGGAGGGCCCGATACGAGCAGTACTTC
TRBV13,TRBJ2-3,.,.,CASSLEGSLTDTQYF,TGTGCCAGCAGCTTGGAGGGGTCCTTAACAGATACGCAGTATTTT
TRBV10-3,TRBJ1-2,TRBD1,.,CAISVGQVDGYTF,TGTGCCATCAGTGTGGGACAGGTGGATGGCTACACCTTC
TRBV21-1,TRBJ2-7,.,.,CASSLARTGCVRSYEQYF,TGTGCCAGCAGCCTCGCGCGGACAGGGTGCGTAAGGTCCTACGAGCAGTACTTC
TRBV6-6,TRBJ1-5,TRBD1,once,CASSPGQINQPQHF,TGTGCCAGCAGCCCGGGACAGATAAATCAGCCCCAGCATTTT
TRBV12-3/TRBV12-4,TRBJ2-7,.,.,CASSLMQGHEQYF,TGTGCCAGCAGTTTAATGCAGGGCCACGAGCAGTACTTC
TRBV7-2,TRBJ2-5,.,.,CASSLAGANQETQYF,TGTGCCAGCAGCTTAGCAGGGGCCAACCAAGAGACCCAGTACTTC
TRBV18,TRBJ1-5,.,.,CASSPVNQPQHF,TGTGCCAGCTCACCGGTCAATCAGCCCCAGCATTTT
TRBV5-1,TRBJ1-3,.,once,CASSLGGRTNSGNTIYF,TGCGCCAGCAGCTTGGGGGGACGGACCAATTCTGGAAACACCATATATTTT
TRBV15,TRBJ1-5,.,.,CATSRGRGQPQHF,TGTGCCACCAGCCGGGGACGAGGGCAGCCCCAGCATTTT
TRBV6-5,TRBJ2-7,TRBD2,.,CASSYSTSGYEQYF,TGTGCCAGCAGTTACTCGACTAGCGGCTACGAGCAGTACTTC
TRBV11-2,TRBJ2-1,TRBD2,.,CASSLSWTSLYNEQFF,TGTGCCAGCAGCTTATCATGGACTAGCTTGTACAATGAGCAGTTCTTC
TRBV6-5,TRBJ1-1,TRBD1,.,CASRMGQSNTEAFF,TGTGCCAGCAGGATGGGACAGTCGAACACTGAAGCTTTCTTT
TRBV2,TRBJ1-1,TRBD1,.,CATDTQTGTNTEAFF,TGTGCCACCGACACGCAGACAGGGACGAACACTGAAGCTTTCTTT
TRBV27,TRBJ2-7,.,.,CASSVSGQPYEQYF,TGTGCCAGCAGTGTCTCTGGACAGCCCTACGAGCAGTACTTC
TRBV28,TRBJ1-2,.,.,CASSLGGRAHGYTF,TGTGCCAGCAGTTTAGGGGGCAGGGCGCATGGCTACACCTTC
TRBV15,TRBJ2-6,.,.,CATSRDLPSGANVLTF,TGTGCCACCAGCAGAGATCTGCCCTCTGGGGCCAACGTCCTGACTTTC
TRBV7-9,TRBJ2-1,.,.,CASSGIGRINEQFF,TGTGCCAGCAGCGGAATCGGGAGAATCAATGAGCAGTTCTTC
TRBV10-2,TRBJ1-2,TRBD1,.,CASRSGQSGYTF,TGCGCCAGCAGATCGGGACAGTCTGGCTACACCTTC
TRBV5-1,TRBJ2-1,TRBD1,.,CASSPGQVRVNEQFF,TGCGCCAGCAGCCCCGGACAGGTCCGAGTCAATGAGCAGTTCTTC